What follows are 22 T cell receptor beta chains derived from one specimen sequenced in a study of T cells in Graves' hyperthyroidism and ophthalmopathy. The TCR beta CDR3 regions underwent amplification using RNA transcripts as the source. The TCR CDR3 was amplified in a first-round RT-PCR using the HTBI primer set. TCRdb itself ran the multiplex PCR reads through MiXCR, one entry per CDR3 protein. Among 490,000 or so distinct CDR3 sequences listed, approximately 20% were seen once. The sequenced sample was blood. These receptors were obtained from a man in his forties with Graves' ophthalmopathy.

This clonotype was seen ten or more times. The chain uses TRBV2 and TRBJ2-7; D possibly corresponds to TRBD2 (5 bases). This CDR3 comprises 14 residues. Germline-derived CDR1 and CDR2 are SNHLY and FYNNEI. The V and J ends lost 6 bases and 3 bases respectively, with 15 bases between them. The CDR3 bases are TGTGCCAGCAGGGTCAGCGGAGCACTCTACGAGCAGTACTTC. Translation gives CASRVSGALYEQYF.

Many counts were recorded for this clonotype. The chain links TRBV20-1 to TRBJ1-2; 9 bases match TRBD1. V was pared by 6 bases and J by 4 bases, with 15 bases of the junction left unmatched. This CDR3 has 16 amino acids. Germline V lookup: CDR1 DFQATT, CDR2 SNEGSKA (reference sequence). CDR3 DNA: TGCAGTGCCACACGAATCACAGGGGGCCTACCCTATGGCTACACCTTC. Its protein product is CSATRITGGLPYGYTF.

The sample holds a few counts of this clonotype. The chain is built from TRBV28 and TRBJ2-3, with a tentative D call TRBD2 (6 bases). The CDR3 runs to 17 residues. Germline V gene data show CDR1 as MDHEN and CDR2 as SYDVKM. Trimming took off 1 base at V and 1 base at J, with 15 bases between the two ends. DNA for the CDR3: TGTGCCAGCAGTTTATCGGCGGGAATGATGGGCACAGATACGCAGTATTTT. Protein product: CASSLSAGMMGTDTQYF.

This clonotype was observed a handful of times. The J gene is TRBJ1-5, the V gene TRBV15; D possibly corresponds to TRBD1 (5 bases). Trimming cost V 0 bases and J 4 bases, with 10 bases left between them. The V gene's germline CDR1 is LNHNV and CDR2 YYDKDF (reference sequence). CDR3 length equals 15 residues. The CDR3 DNA follows: TGTGCCACCAGCAGAGATACAGGCCCGAATCAGCCCCAGCATTTT. It codes for CATSRDTGPNQPQHF.

To note about this clonotype: The junction differs from germline at one of its ends, possibly a read error. This chain connects TRBV20-1 to TRBJ1-1; perhaps TRBD1 as D (6 bases). From germline, CDR1 is DFQATT and CDR2 SNEGSKA (reference sequence). There are 14 residues in the CDR3. The CDR3 DNA sequence: TGCAGTGCTGGAGATACACAGGGAAGCGCTGAAGCTTTCTTT. Translation gives CSAGDTQGSAEAFF.

This clonotype was counted at least ten times. The rearrangement joins TRBV11-2 to TRBJ2-5, with 8 nucleotides matching TRBD2. J lost 0 bases, V lost 3 bases, and 12 bases had no gene match. CDR3 length equals 18 residues. Germline CDR1 SGHAT, CDR2 FQNNGV. The CDR3: CASSFASETSEDQETQYF. CDR3 nucleotides: TGTGCCAGCAGCTTTGCTAGTGAGACTAGCGAGGACCAAGAGACCCAGTACTTC.

There are many counts of this clonotype. The chain has TRBV28 and TRBJ2-7; tentative D call: TRBD2 (6 bases). This CDR3 comprises 14 residues. The V and J ends lost 0 bases and 4 bases respectively, with 10 bases between them. Germline CDR1 is MDHEN and CDR2 is SYDVKM. CDR3 sequence: CASSLWGGVYEQYF. CDR3 sequence (DNA): TGTGCCAGCAGTTTATGGGGCGGGGTGTACGAGCAGTACTTC.

Points on this clonotype: This sequence may be a read error, since a much larger clone differs from it by one base. The chain has TRBV12-3 or TRBV12-4 and TRBJ1-2, with 8 bases that match TRBD1. V trimming: 5 bases; J trimming: 4 bases; junction bases outside the gene matches: 3. There are 13 residues in the CDR3. CDR3 nucleotide sequence: TGTGCCAGCAGTAACAGGGGGGGCTATGGCTACACCTTC. It yields the protein CASSNRGGYGYTF.

This clonotype was recorded many times. The chain employs TRBV2 and TRBJ2-1; 12 bases are a match to TRBD2. Germline V gene lookup returns CDR1 SNHLY and CDR2 FYNNEI. The trim removed 6 bases at V and 8 bases at J, leaving 8 bases unmatched. The CDR3 length is 15 residues. The CDR3: CASRASGGASHEQFF. CDR3 DNA sequence: TGTGCCAGCAGGGCTAGCGGGGGGGCAAGTCATGAGCAGTTCTTC.

This clonotype was observed many times. The chain employs TRBV6-2 or TRBV6-3 and TRBJ2-7; tentative D call: TRBD1 (5 bases). CDR1 and CDR2 (germline): MNHEY, SVGEGT. The length of the CDR3 is 13 residues. V gave up 6 bases and J gave up 4 bases, with 13 bases separating them. As DNA, the CDR3 is TGTGCCAGCAGACAAATCGACAGATACGAGCAGTACTTC. Protein product: CASRQIDRYEQYF.

The chain couples TRBV5-4 to TRBJ2-2; 9 bases align to TRBD2. The germline V gene has CDR1 SGHNT and CDR2 YYREEE (reference sequence). J lost 5 bases, V lost 4 bases, and 9 bases had no gene match. The CDR3 spans 16 residues. CDR3 coding DNA: TGTGCCAGCAGCCGATTGACTAGCGGAAATACCGGGGAGCTGTTTTTT. Translation: CASSRLTSGNTGELFF.

This clonotype was seen a handful of times. The rearrangement joins TRBV15 to TRBJ2-1; TRBD1 or TRBD2 may be the D gene (5 bases each). Germline V gene lookup returns CDR1 LNHNV and CDR2 YYDKDF (reference sequence). V lost 0 bases to trimming and J lost 5 bases, with 8 bases between them. The CDR3 covers 14 residues. This CDR3 is CATSRDGGNNEQFF. For the CDR3, the DNA is TGTGCCACCAGCAGAGATGGGGGAAACAATGAGCAGTTCTTC.

The genes are TRBV10-2 and TRBJ2-1; tentative D call: TRBD1 (6 bases). The V gene's germline CDR1 is WSHSY and CDR2 SAAADI. CDR3 length equals 16 residues. V lost 2 bases, J lost 0 bases, and 11 bases lay in between. Here the CDR3 DNA reads TGCGCCAGCAGTGAGACAGGGCCGGGCTCCTACAATGAGCAGTTCTTC. Protein: CASSETGPGSYNEQFF.

This clonotype was detected many times. The V call is TRBV7-8, the J call TRBJ2-5; possible D gene TRBD1, 6 bases. CDR1 is SGHVS and CDR2 is FQNEAQ in the germline V gene. The CDR3 loop spans 15 amino acids. Trimming shortened V by 2 bases and J by 5 bases, and 15 bases separated the two germline ends. For the CDR3, the DNA is TGTGCCAGCAGCTTAAATGTTAGGGGGTGGGAGACCCAGTACTTC. As protein: CASSLNVRGWETQYF. Full variable domain (rest looked up from reference TRBV7-8 and TRBJ2-5): GAGVSQSPRYKVAKRGQDVALRCDPISGHVSLFWYQQALGQGPEFLTYFQNEAQLDKSGLPSDRFFAERPEGSVSTLKIQRTQQEDSAVYLCASSLNVRGWETQYFGPGTRLLVL.

This clonotype was detected only a few times. This sequence joins TRBV6-2 or TRBV6-3 and TRBJ1-1; no clear D gene. Trimming took off 6 bases at V and 9 bases at J, with 8 bases between the two ends. The germline V gene has CDR1 MNHEY and CDR2 SVGEGT. The CDR3 extends over 10 amino acids. CDR3 region: CASRVFKAFF. The CDR3 DNA reads TGTGCCAGCAGGGTTTTCAAAGCTTTCTTT.

There are many counts of this clonotype. V is TRBV20-1 and J is TRBJ2-3, with TRBD1 as a possible D gene (6 bases). Per germline, CDR1 DFQATT and CDR2 SNEGSKA (reference sequence). V dropped 3 bases and J dropped 4 bases, with 14 bases sitting between them. This CDR3 contains 14 residues. CDR3 sequence (DNA): TGCAGTGCTAGCAGGGGTAGAGTCGCAGATACGCAGTATTTT. Translating gives CSASRGRVADTQYF.

This clonotype was seen at least ten times. This chain links TRBV5-1 with TRBJ1-1; a weak D match, TRBD1 (5 bases). Per the germline V gene, CDR1 is SGHRS and CDR2 is YFSETQ. The V and J ends lost 1 base and 5 bases respectively, with 15 bases between them. This CDR3 comprises 15 residues. CDR3 sequence: CASSLRAGLETEAFF. The CDR3 region has the DNA TGCGCCAGCAGCTTGAGGGCAGGGCTAGAGACTGAAGCTTTCTTT.

The chain employs TRBV6-1 and TRBJ1-5; 9 nucleotides align to TRBD1. Germline V gives CDR1 MNHNS, CDR2 SASEGT. This CDR3 contains 13 residues. Unmatched junction bases numbered 2, after V lost 4 bases and J lost 7 bases. The chain's CDR3 is CASSATGGQPQHF. The CDR3 bases are TGTGCCAGCAGTGCGACAGGGGGACAGCCCCAGCATTTT.

This clonotype was recorded a few times. The V call is TRBV7-6, the J call TRBJ2-1, with TRBD2 matching over 13 bases. Looked up from germline, CDR1 is SGHVS and CDR2 is FNYEAQ. This CDR3 region has 15 residues. Trimming took 3 bases from V and 7 from J; bases not matched to a gene: 3. The CDR3 is CASSFTSGRGNEQFF. The CDR3 DNA is TGTGCCAGCAGCTTCACTAGCGGGAGGGGAAATGAGCAGTTCTTC.

This clonotype was counted many times. This sequence joins TRBV28 and TRBJ1-3, with 7 bases aligning to TRBD1. The germline CDR1 and CDR2 sequences are MDHEN and SYDVKM. V gave up 8 bases and J gave up 5 bases; unmatched junction bases: 6. CDR3 length: 13 amino acids. The CDR3 region has the DNA TGTGCCAGCGCTGGCAGGGGGAGAAACACCATATATTTT. Translation gives CASAGRGRNTIYF.

There are many counts of this clonotype. The chain employs TRBV11-2 and TRBJ2-1; the D is unclear. Germline V gene lookup returns CDR1 SGHAT and CDR2 FQNNGV. V lost 2 bases and J lost 9, with 14 bases in between. This CDR3 contains 14 residues. This CDR3 is CASSLREGRVEQFF. CDR3 nucleotides: TGTGCCAGCAGCTTAAGGGAAGGCCGAGTTGAGCAGTTCTTC.

The chain recombines TRBV10-3 with TRBJ2-7; D gene uncertain. Trimming removed 0 bases at V and 5 bases at J, with 5 bases between. The length of the CDR3 is 12 residues. Looked up from germline, CDR1 is ENHRY and CDR2 is SYGVKD. Here the CDR3 reads CAISESLHEQYF. DNA for the CDR3: TGTGCCATCAGTGAGTCGTTGCACGAGCAGTACTTC.